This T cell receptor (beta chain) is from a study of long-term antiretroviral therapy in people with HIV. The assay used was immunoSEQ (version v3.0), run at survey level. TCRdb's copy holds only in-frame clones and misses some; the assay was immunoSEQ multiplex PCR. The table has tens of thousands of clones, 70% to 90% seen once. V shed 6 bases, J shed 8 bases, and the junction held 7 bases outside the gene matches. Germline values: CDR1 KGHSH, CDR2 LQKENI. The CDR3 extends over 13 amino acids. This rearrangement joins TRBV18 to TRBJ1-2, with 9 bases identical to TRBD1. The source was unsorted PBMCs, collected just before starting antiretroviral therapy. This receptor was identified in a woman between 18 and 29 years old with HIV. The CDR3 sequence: CASSRDREGGYTF. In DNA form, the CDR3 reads TGTGCCAGCTCTCGGGACAGGGAAGGAGGCTACACCTTC.